The rows below give T cell receptor beta chains drawn from one sample of a study of shared clonotypes between healthy human individuals. Clones were sequenced by immunoSEQ multiplex PCR, and TCRdb holds only the in-frame ones, with some missing. The table records about 1 million clones, 65% to 80% of them present only once. Sequencing was carried out using memory CD4+ T cells sorted from blood. Source of these receptors: a young man in good health. The CDR3 runs from the conserved cysteine through the conserved F or W. The order of the fields is J gene, D gene, clone size, CDR3 length, V gene, CDR3 DNA, CDR3 protein. D genes are given only for firm matches. Rows may omit the clone size; those that give it use once, few, many or a size class.

TRBJ1-1 . once 13 TRBV11-2 TGTGCCAGCAGCCCAACAGGGCGGGAGCGAGCTTTCTTT CASSPTGRERAFF
TRBJ2-7 TRBD1 . 15 TRBV2 TGTGCCAGCAGTGAGGTGACAGGGGCAAACTACGAGCAGTACTTC CASSEVTGANYEQYF
TRBJ2-2 . . 15 TRBV19 TGTGCCAGTCGTCCCCGGGATTTCAACACCGGGGAGCTGTTTTTT CASRPRDFNTGELFF
TRBJ2-1 TRBD1 . 14 TRBV5-4 TGTGCCAGCAGCTTGCCGGACAGGGTCAATGAGCAGTTCTTC CASSLPDRVNEQFF
TRBJ1-5 TRBD1 . 16 TRBV27 TGTGCCAGCAGTCCTAAGGCGACAGGGATGAGTCAGCCCCAGCATTTT CASSPKATGMSQPQHF
TRBJ2-3 . . 12 TRBV6-5 TGTGCCAGCAGTCTAAGGGGGGATACGCAGTATTTT CASSLRGDTQYF
TRBJ2-1 . once 13 TRBV2 TGTGCCACCCGTCCCGAGGGCACCAATGAGCAGTTCTTC CATRPEGTNEQFF
TRBJ2-1 TRBD2 once 16 TRBV2 TGTGCCAGCAGTGAAGAAATTAGCGGGATCGATAATGAGCAGTTCTTC CASSEEISGIDNEQFF
TRBJ1-2 . few 15 TRBV14 TGTGCCAGCAGCCAAGTATGGGGCGCGGACTATGGCTACACCTTC CASSQVWGADYGYTF
TRBJ2-1 TRBD2 . 15 TRBV11-2 TGTGCCAGCAGCTACCGACTAGCAGATTACAATGAGCAGTTCTTC CASSYRLADYNEQFF
TRBJ1-1 . . 15 TRBV14 TGTGCCAGCAGCCAAACAGGGATCATGAACACTGAAGCTTTCTTT CASSQTGIMNTEAFF
TRBJ1-5 . once 12 TRBV6-5 TGTGCCAGCTGTTTTAGCAATCAGCCCCAGCATTTT CASCFSNQPQHF
TRBJ2-3 . . 15 TRBV15 TGTGCCACCAGCAGAGACTATACTAGCACAGATACGCAGTATTTT CATSRDYTSTDTQYF
TRBJ2-1 . . 16 TRBV2 TGTGCCAGCAGTGAAACAAGCGGGCCCTCCTACAATGAGCAGTTCTTC CASSETSGPSYNEQFF
TRBJ1-1 TRBD1 . 18 TRBV7-9 TGTGCCAGCAGCTTCGGACAAAAGGGTCAGGGGGCAGTCACTGAAGCTTTCTTT CASSFGQKGQGAVTEAFF
TRBJ2-5 TRBD1 . 13 TRBV10-1 TGCGCCAGCAGTGGGGGACAGTCAGAGACCCAGTACTTC CASSGGQSETQYF
TRBJ2-1 . . 13 TRBV2 TGTGCCAGCAGGGTCTCGGGGTTGAGTGAGCAGTTCTTC CASRVSGLSEQFF
TRBJ2-1 TRBD2 . 16 TRBV5-1 TGCGCCAGCAGCGTCTCGGGACTAGCGGCCTACAATGAGCAGTTCTTC CASSVSGLAAYNEQFF
TRBJ1-5 TRBD1 . 17 TRBV28 TGTGCCAGCAGTTTCATGGACCCAGGGGGCTCCAATCAGCCCCAGCATTTT CASSFMDPGGSNQPQHF
TRBJ1-4 . . 15 TRBV4-1 TGCGCCAGCAGCCCCGAAAGGACAGTGATAGAAAAACTGTTTTTT CASSPERTVIEKLFF
TRBJ2-1 . . 12 TRBV27 TGTGCCAGCAACGACCCCGACAATGAGCAGTTCTTC CASNDPDNEQFF
TRBJ2-7 . . 14 TRBV7-9 TGTGCCAGCAGCACTTCCCGGGCCCCACGCGGGGTATACTTC CASSTSRAPRGVYF
TRBJ2-5 . . 11 TRBV20-1 TGCAGTGCTAGACGGGGGGAGACCCAGTACTTC CSARRGETQYF
TRBJ2-7 TRBD2 . 17 TRBV6-1 TGTGCCAGCAGTGAAGCGCTTCCTAGCGGGACCCCCTACGAGCAGTACTTC CASSEALPSGTPYEQYF
TRBJ2-1 . . 11 TRBV10-3 TGTGCCATCGGAACAGGGAATGAGCAGTTCTTC CAIGTGNEQFF
TRBJ2-1 . . 15 TRBV5-1 TGCGCCAGCAGCCCGGGACATAGCTCCTACAATGAGCAGTTCTTC CASSPGHSSYNEQFF
TRBJ1-2 . few 13 TRBV5-1 TGCGCCAGCAGCTCATCCGGGAACTATGGCTACACCTTC CASSSSGNYGYTF
TRBJ2-2 . . 11 TRBV5-6 TGTGCCAGCAGCTTCTACGGGGAGCTGTTTTTT CASSFYGELFF
TRBJ1-6 . once 13 TRBV4-1 TGCGCCAGCAGCCAAGAGTGGGACTCACCCCTCCACTTT CASSQEWDSPLHF
TRBJ2-4 . . 12 TRBV18 TGTGCCAGTACAGAAATTGGGGACATTCAGTACTTC CASTEIGDIQYF
TRBJ1-2 . . 13 TRBV9 TGTGCCAGCAGCGGAGTTGGGGGTGGCGGCTACACCTTC CASSGVGGGGYTF
TRBJ2-4 TRBD2 . 16 TRBV2 TGTGCCAGCAGTGATAGCGGGGGGGAGGCCAAAAACATTCAGTACTTC CASSDSGGEAKNIQYF
TRBJ1-6 . once 14 TRBV6-5 TGTGCCAGCACCTCGGTTCCATATAATTCACCCCTCCACTTT CASTSVPYNSPLHF
TRBJ1-1 . . 11 TRBV20-1 TGCAGTGCTCGGAGCGCCGCTGAAGCTTTCTTT CSARSAAEAFF
TRBJ1-3 . . 15 TRBV11-2 TGTGCCAGCAGCCCCGAGCGGACGCCCGGAAACACCATATATTTT CASSPERTPGNTIYF
TRBJ1-5 . few 14 TRBV19 TGTGCCAGTAGTCCCTCCCAGGGGAATCAGCCCCAGCATTTT CASSPSQGNQPQHF
TRBJ2-4 . few 12 TRBV7-2 TGTGCCAGCAGCTCGCGGGGAAACATTCAGTACTTC CASSSRGNIQYF
TRBJ2-2 . once 15 TRBV7-6 TGTGCCAGCAGCTTAGGGACTCCGAACACCGGGGAGCTGTTTTTT CASSLGTPNTGELFF
TRBJ2-7 TRBD1 . 15 TRBV27 TGTGCCAGCAGTTTAAAGGGACAGGGGACCTACGAGCAGTACTTC CASSLKGQGTYEQYF
TRBJ2-2 . . 15 TRBV7-9 TGTGCCAGCAGCCCAACCTTGGGCCGCACCGGGGAGCTGTTTTTT CASSPTLGRTGELFF
TRBJ2-1 . once 12 TRBV25-1 TGTGCCAGCAGTGATCGGGGGAATGAGCAGTTCTTC CASSDRGNEQFF
TRBJ1-4 . . 16 TRBV7-2 TGTGCCAGCAGCTTACTTGGGGGACCCTACCAGACGAGACTGTTTTTT CASSLLGGPYQTRLFF
TRBJ2-5 . . 13 TRBV5-1 TGCGCCAGCAGCTTGAGATTGCAAGAGACCCAGTACTTC CASSLRLQETQYF